The 24 T cell receptor beta chains below were found in one sample sequenced in a study of OX40 agonist ivuxolimab in advanced cancers. Sequenced by immunoSEQ multiplex PCR; TCRdb stores in-frame clones only, minus some. The sample contains under 50,000 clones, about 90% of which appear only once. Sequences were derived from CD4+ or CD8+ T cells sorted from blood, sampled in a trial of the OX40 agonist ivuxolimab. The receptors shown here come from an adult with an advanced solid tumor such as melanoma, head and neck, liver or kidney cancer.

The chain combines TRBV7-2 with TRBJ1-1; D is unresolved. The germline CDR1 and CDR2 sequences are SGHTA and FQGNSA. The length of the CDR3 is 14 residues. V was cut by 2 bases and J by 4 bases, with 11 bases left in between. The CDR3 sequence: CASSLLDLGTEAFF. The CDR3 DNA follows: TGTGCCAGCAGCTTACTAGATTTGGGCACTGAAGCTTTCTTT.

The V call is TRBV5-1, the J call TRBJ2-1, with a weak D call TRBD1 (6 bases). V lost 4 bases and J 9 bases, leaving 20 bases between the germline ends. Germline V lookup: CDR1 SGHRS, CDR2 YFSETQ. The CDR3 is 15 residues long. The CDR3 loop is CASSDGRQRGIEQFF. CDR3 sequence (DNA): TGCGCCAGCAGCGATGGACGGCAAAGGGGGATTGAGCAGTTCTTC.

This chain links TRBV6-9 with TRBJ1-4, with TRBD1 matching over 7 bases. Losses at the gene ends were 0 bases for V and 4 bases for J; bases not matched to a gene: 2. This CDR3 is 15 amino acids long. Germline CDR1 reads MNHGY; CDR2 reads SVAAGI. The CDR3 sequence: CASSYSTGFNEKLFF. The CDR3 nucleotides read TGTGCCAGCAGTTATTCGACAGGGTTTAATGAAAAACTGTTTTTT.

The chain has TRBV7-3 and TRBJ2-3, with D possibly matching TRBD2 (6 bases). The germline V and J ends were trimmed by 5 bases and 7 bases, with 19 bases remaining between them. The CDR3 contains 15 residues. The germline gives CDR1 SGHTA, CDR2 FQGTGA. CDR3 region: CASSRGTAGDNTQYF. The CDR3 nucleotides are TGTGCCAGCAGCCGGGGGACTGCCGGTGACAATACGCAGTATTTT.

CDR3 bases: TGCGCCAGCACAATTGAAGGGATACAGGGGCACCAAGAGACCCAGTACTTC. Translation gives CASTIEGIQGHQETQYF. The chain has TRBV5-1 and TRBJ2-5; 7 bases agree with TRBD1. Germline loops: CDR1 SGHRS, CDR2 YFSETQ. CDR3 length: 17 amino acids. V lost 6 bases and J lost 0; bases outside the gene matches: 14.

This chain links TRBV6-5 with TRBJ2-5; 7 bases fit TRBD2. V lost 6 bases, J lost 4 bases, and 8 bases stayed unmatched. This CDR3 has 14 residues. Germline V gene sequence: CDR1 MNHEY, CDR2 SVGAGI. The CDR3 region is CASSTEGGRETQYF. The CDR3 DNA is TGTGCCAGCAGCACAGAGGGAGGGAGAGAGACCCAGTACTTC.

This clone was recorded only once. This chain links TRBV19 with TRBJ2-4; D unclear. V was pared by 1 base and J by 0 bases, with 10 bases between. CDR1 and CDR2 (germline): LNHDA, SQIVND (reference sequence). The CDR3 sequence is 16 residues long. The CDR3 DNA follows: TGTGCCAGTAGTATAGCTGTCGCACTAGCCAAAAACATTCAGTACTTC. It specifies CASSIAVALAKNIQYF.

By share, this clone counts as medium-sized. The chain joins TRBV4-1 to TRBJ2-5; either TRBD1 or TRBD2 may fit D (5 bases each). The CDR3 runs to 16 residues. Germline V gene data show CDR1 as MGHRA and CDR2 as YSYEKL. V lost 4 bases to trimming and J lost 1 base, with 16 bases between them. The CDR3 nucleotides are TGCGCCAGCAGCCCTCTGGGACGGCTGATCCAAGAGACCCAGTACTTC. Protein: CASSPLGRLIQETQYF.

A remark on this clone: One end of the junction is discordant with germline, which a read error may explain. CDR3 nucleotide sequence: TGTGCTAGCAGCGCACGACAGGGTGGCGAGCAGTACTTC. Protein sequence: CASSARQGGEQYF. The V gene is TRBV7-7, the J gene TRBJ2-7; 7 bases align to TRBD1. CDR1 SSHAT and CDR2 FNYEAQ come from the germline V gene (reference sequence). The CDR3 covers 13 residues.

The chain combines TRBV10-1 with TRBJ2-1, with D possibly TRBD1 on 6 matching bases. The V gene's germline CDR1 is WNHNN and CDR2 SYGVQD (reference sequence). This CDR3 contains 14 residues. The germline V and J ends were trimmed by 7 bases and 3 bases, with 13 bases remaining between them. This chain's CDR3 is CASTNRVDYNEQFF. In DNA form, the CDR3 reads TGCGCCAGCACCAACAGGGTGGACTACAATGAGCAGTTCTTC.

This CDR3 is CASSPQTGTYGYTF. CDR3 bases: TGTGCCAGTAGTCCCCAGACAGGGACCTATGGCTACACCTTC. The chain joins TRBV19 to TRBJ1-2; 7 bases line up with TRBD1. V lost 5 bases, J lost 4 bases, and 7 bases stayed unmatched. From germline, CDR1 is LNHDA and CDR2 SQIVND (reference sequence). CDR3 size: 14 residues.

The chain joins TRBV6-5 to TRBJ2-1, with D perhaps TRBD2 (6 bases). V gave up 7 bases and J gave up 10 bases, with 17 bases separating them. CDR1 and CDR2 (germline): MNHEY, SVGAGI. CDR3 length equals 13 residues. In DNA form, the CDR3 reads TGTGCCAGCATGCTAAGCGGGCAAGGGGAGCAGTTCTTC. Its translation is CASMLSGQGEQFF.

This rearrangement joins TRBV30 to TRBJ2-3, with 7 bases identical to TRBD1. CDR3 length: 13 residues. The junction had 4 bases not matched to a gene; V was cut back by 5 bases and J by 2 bases. Germline loops: CDR1 GTSNPN, CDR2 SVGIG (reference sequence). The CDR3 DNA reads TGTGCCTGGGGGACAGCAAACACAGATACGCAGTATTTT. It codes for CAWGTANTDTQYF.

About this clone itself: Relative to the germline gene, one junction end is altered; a read error may explain this. The genes are TRBV9 and TRBJ2-3, with 8 bases fitting TRBD2. The CDR3 totals 18 residues. The germline V gene has CDR1 SGDLS and CDR2 YYNGEE. The CDR3 here is CASSVAAGGRWGTDTQYF. The CDR3 nucleotides read TGTGCCAGCAGTGTAGCTGCGGGGGGCCGGTGGGGCACAGATACGCAGTATTTT. The full variable domain, with the rest looked up from reference TRBV9 and TRBJ2-3, is DSGVTQTPKHLITATGQRVTLRCSPRSGDLSVYWYQQSLDQGLQFLIQYYNGEERAKGNILERFSAQQFPDLHSELNLSSLELGDSALYFCASSVAAGGRWGTDTQYFGPGTRLTVL.

V usage is TRBV9 and J usage is TRBJ1-3; the D is unclear. V lost 0 bases and J 4 bases, leaving 8 bases between the germline ends. The CDR3 spans 14 residues. Germline assignment: CDR1 SGDLS and CDR2 YYNGEE. The CDR3, as DNA: TGTGCCAGCAGCGTAGTTCAGGACGGAAACACCATATATTTT. It codes for CASSVVQDGNTIYF. The full variable domain, its missing parts supplied by reference TRBV9 and TRBJ1-3, is DSGVTQTPKHLITATGQRVTLRCSPRSGDLSVYWYQQSLDQGLQFLIQYYNGEERAKGNILERFSAQQFPDLHSELNLSSLELGDSALYFCASSVVQDGNTIYFGEGSWLTVV.

The rearrangement uses TRBV7-2 and TRBJ2-3, with 12 bases matching TRBD2. Germline V gene lookup returns CDR1 SGHTA and CDR2 FQGNSA. V trimming: 5 bases; J trimming: 3 bases; junction bases outside the gene matches: 3. This CDR3 has 15 residues. The CDR3 sequence: CASSLTSGGTDTQYF. CDR3 nucleotide sequence: TGTGCCAGCAGCCTGACTAGCGGGGGAACAGATACGCAGTATTTT.

The CDR3 protein is CASGEQGPYEQYF. The CDR3 DNA reads TGTGCTAGTGGGGAACAGGGGCCCTACGAGCAGTACTTC. This sequence joins TRBV12-5 and TRBJ2-7; 7 bases map to TRBD1. The CDR3 has 13 amino acids. Germline V gives CDR1 LGHNT, CDR2 FRNRAP. With 6 bases clipped from V and 2 bases from J, the junction kept 4 bases outside the gene matches.

CDR3 DNA sequence: TGTGCCAGCAGAGGACAGGGACAGAATGTCTATGGCTACACCTTC. Translation gives CASRGQGQNVYGYTF. The rearrangement joins TRBV6-5 to TRBJ1-2, with 8 bases that match TRBD1. V lost 6 bases and J lost 4; bases outside the gene matches: 10. This CDR3 is built from 15 residues. Germline V lookup: CDR1 MNHEY, CDR2 SVGAGI.

The V and J genes are TRBV2 and TRBJ1-4; D ambiguous. Per the germline V gene, CDR1 is SNHLY and CDR2 is FYNNEI. Trimming left V 5 bases short and J 5 bases short, with 18 bases between. The CDR3 has 16 amino acids. DNA of the CDR3: TGTGCCAGCAGTCCGTTACGACAAGCCACAAATGAAAAACTGTTTTTT. It translates to CASSPLRQATNEKLFF.

The V gene is TRBV14, the J gene TRBJ2-6; D gene uncertain. Trimming took off 2 bases at V and 4 bases at J, with 18 bases between the two ends. The CDR3 consists of 18 residues. Germline assignment: CDR1 SGHDN and CDR2 FVKESK. CDR3 nucleotide sequence: TGTGCCAGCAGCCAAAGACTCCCCTTGGGGTCCGGGGCCAACGTCCTGACTTTC. Translation gives CASSQRLPLGSGANVLTF. The whole variable domain, remainder taken from reference TRBV14 and TRBJ2-6, is EAGVTQFPSHSVIEKGQTVTLRCDPISGHDNLYWYRRVMGKEIKFLLHFVKESKQDESGMPNNRFLAERTGGTYSTLKVQPAELEDSGVYFCASSQRLPLGSGANVLTFGAGSRLTVL.

This clone was seen once. Here the CDR3 reads CASTFSSYNEQFF. The CDR3 DNA is TGTGCCAGCACCTTCAGCTCCTACAATGAGCAGTTCTTC. V and J are TRBV27 and TRBJ2-1; D is undetermined. The CDR3 is 13 amino acids. Germline V lookup: CDR1 MNHEY, CDR2 SMNVEV (reference sequence). Trimming removed 7 bases from V and 0 bases from J, with 7 bases in between.

The rearrangement links TRBV28 to TRBJ2-3; D ambiguous. The CDR3 runs to 15 residues. The germline V gene encodes CDR1 MDHEN and CDR2 SYDVKM. The V gene lost 3 bases and the J gene lost 0 bases, with 10 bases spanning the gap. CDR3 residues: CASSFSSTSTDTQYF. The CDR3 nucleotides are TGTGCCAGCAGTTTCTCCAGCACTAGCACAGATACGCAGTATTTT.

V usage is TRBV4-1 and J usage is TRBJ2-1; 7 bases line up with TRBD2. The CDR3 spans 16 residues. CDR1 and CDR2 from the germline V gene are MGHRA and YSYEKL. V shed 6 bases, J shed 5 bases, and the junction held 13 bases outside the gene matches. CDR3 in amino acids: CASRNPWRGKNNEQFF. The CDR3 DNA sequence: TGCGCCAGCAGGAACCCCTGGCGGGGGAAAAACAATGAGCAGTTCTTC.

This clone was seen just once. J is TRBJ2-2 and V is TRBV27; D possibly uses TRBD1 or TRBD2 (6 bases each). The V and J ends lost 2 bases and 6 bases respectively, with 7 bases between them. The CDR3 runs to 13 residues. CDR1 is MNHEY and CDR2 is SMNVEV in the germline V gene (reference sequence). The CDR3 region is CASSLRGAGELFF. As DNA, the CDR3 is TGTGCCAGCAGTTTAAGGGGGGCCGGGGAGCTGTTTTTT.